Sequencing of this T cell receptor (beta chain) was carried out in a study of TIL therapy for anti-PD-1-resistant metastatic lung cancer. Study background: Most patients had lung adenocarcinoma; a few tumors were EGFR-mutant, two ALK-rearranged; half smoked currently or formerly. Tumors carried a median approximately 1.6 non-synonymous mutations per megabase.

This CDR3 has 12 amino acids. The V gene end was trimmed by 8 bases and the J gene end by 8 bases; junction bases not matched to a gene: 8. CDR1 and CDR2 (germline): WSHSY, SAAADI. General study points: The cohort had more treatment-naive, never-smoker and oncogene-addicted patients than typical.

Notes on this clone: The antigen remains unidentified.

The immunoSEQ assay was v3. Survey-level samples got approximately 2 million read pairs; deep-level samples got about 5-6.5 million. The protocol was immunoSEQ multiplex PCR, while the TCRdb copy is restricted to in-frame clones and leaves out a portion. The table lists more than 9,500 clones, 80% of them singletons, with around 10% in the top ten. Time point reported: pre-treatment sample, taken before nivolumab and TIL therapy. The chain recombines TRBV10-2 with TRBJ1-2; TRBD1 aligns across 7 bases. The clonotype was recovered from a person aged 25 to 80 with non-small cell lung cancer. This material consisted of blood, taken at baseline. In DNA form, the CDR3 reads TGCGCCAGCGGTACACAGGGGTCGGGCTACACCTTC. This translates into CASGTQGSGYTF.